The 17 T cell receptor beta chains listed next were all sequenced from one sample in a study of cytomegalovirus exposure and HLA in healthy donors. A multiplex PCR was run with 60 Vbeta primers and 13 Jbeta primers. Generated by immunoSEQ multiplex PCR, the TCRdb table keeps only in-frame clones and is missing some. The sample lists under 200,000 clones; about 80% were seen once. The sample was PBMCs. The receptors were sampled from a middle-aged man in good health and CMV-seropositive.

The gene calls are TRBV27 and TRBJ1-4, with 8 bases aligning to TRBD1. V shed 5 bases and J 7 bases; nucleotides not matched to a gene: 9. Germline V lookup: CDR1 MNHEY, CDR2 SMNVEV (reference sequence). There are 15 residues in the CDR3. The CDR3 DNA follows: TGTGCCAGCAGTCCCACCCCAGGGACAGGTGAAAAACTGTTTTTT. This gives the protein CASSPTPGTGEKLFF.

This clone was seen a few times. This chain links TRBV7-7 with TRBJ2-1; D unresolved. The germline V gene has CDR1 SSHAT and CDR2 FNYEAQ (reference sequence). Trimming stripped 5 bases from V and 5 bases from J, with 7 bases between. The CDR3 is 12 amino acids. The CDR3 loop is CASSPGNNEQFF. Written as DNA, the CDR3 is TGTGCCAGCAGCCCCGGTAACAATGAGCAGTTCTTC.

The chain has TRBV5-8 and TRBJ2-3; D perhaps matches TRBD2 (5 bases). CDR1 and CDR2 from the germline V gene are SGHTS and YDEGEE. There are 15 residues in the CDR3. V lost 0 bases and J 7 bases, leaving 15 bases between the germline ends. The CDR3 coding sequence is TGTGCCAGCAGCTTGGGACTCAGCGGAGCCTATACGCAGTATTTT. Protein product: CASSLGLSGAYTQYF.

The gene calls are TRBV25-1 and TRBJ2-2; a possible D gene is TRBD1 (6 bases). The V gene's germline CDR1 is MGHDK and CDR2 SYGVNS. V dropped 5 bases and J dropped 0 bases, with 19 bases sitting between them. The CDR3 covers 18 residues. In nucleotides, the CDR3 is TGTGCCAGCAGTCATATGCCGGGACACAGTTCGAACACCGGGGAGCTGTTTTTT. Residues: CASSHMPGHSSNTGELFF.

This clone was observed a few times. The chain recombines TRBV7-2 with TRBJ1-1; D remains ambiguous. CDR1 and CDR2 (germline): SGHTA, FQGNSA. The CDR3 spans 14 residues. V was shortened by 5 bases and J by 1 base, with 11 bases between the two germline ends. The DNA of the CDR3 is TGTGCCAGCAGCCTAGAGACTCAGAACACTGAAGCTTTCTTT. Residues: CASSLETQNTEAFF.

V and J are TRBV19 and TRBJ2-2, with TRBD2 identical over 9 bases. CDR3 length: 14 residues. Losses at the gene ends were 8 bases for V and 3 bases for J; bases not matched to a gene: 4. Germline V CDR1 and CDR2: LNHDA, SQIVND (reference sequence). The CDR3 protein is CASRLAAHTGELFF. CDR3 DNA: TGTGCCAGTCGACTAGCGGCTCACACCGGGGAGCTGTTTTTT.

The chain joins TRBV2 to TRBJ2-2; D possibly corresponds to TRBD2 (5 bases). Germline V gives CDR1 SNHLY, CDR2 FYNNEI. Trimming removed 8 bases from V and 6 bases from J, with 19 bases in between. The CDR3 runs to 15 residues. The CDR3, as DNA: TGTGCCAGCCAACCTAACAACCGGGGAGCCGGGGAGCTGTTTTTT. Residues: CASQPNNRGAGELFF.

The gene calls are TRBV6-5 and TRBJ2-3, with D possibly matching TRBD1 (5 bases). CDR3 size: 13 residues. V shed 8 bases and J shed 7 bases, with 16 bases lying between them. Germline V lookup: CDR1 MNHEY, CDR2 SVGAGI. The DNA of the CDR3 is TGTGCCAGCGCAAGGGGCCAGGGTTATACGCAGTATTTT. Translated, it gives CASARGQGYTQYF.

The genes are TRBV29-1 and TRBJ2-7; TRBD2 agrees at 9 bases. J gave up 3 bases and V 2 bases, and 2 bases lay outside the gene matches. Germline V lookup: CDR1 SQVTM, CDR2 ANQGSEA. This CDR3 is built from 13 residues. The CDR3 spells CSVELAGDYEQYF. Written as DNA, the CDR3 is TGCAGCGTTGAATTAGCGGGGGACTACGAGCAGTACTTC.

This chain uses TRBV11-2 with TRBJ1-2, with TRBD1 as a possible D gene (5 bases). The CDR3 loop spans 12 amino acids. Germline V CDR1 and CDR2: SGHAT, FQNNGV. Deletions cut 5 bases from V and 7 bases from J, with 11 bases between. In nucleotides, the CDR3 is TGTGCCAGCAGCCCCGGGACTATTGGCTACACCTTC. It is translated as CASSPGTIGYTF.

V gene TRBV5-1 combines with J gene TRBJ2-1, with D possibly matching TRBD2 (5 bases). The CDR3 extends over 14 amino acids. Germline values: CDR1 SGHRS, CDR2 YFSETQ. The V end lost 4 bases, the J end lost 2 bases, and 10 bases lay between the germline ends. The CDR3 region has the DNA TGCGCCAGCAGCGGTAGCGCCGCCTACAATGAGCAGTTCTTC. Amino acid sequence: CASSGSAAYNEQFF. Combining the CDR3 with reference TRBV5-1 and TRBJ2-1 gives the whole variable domain KAGVTQTPRYLIKTRGQQVTLSCSPISGHRSVSWYQQTPGQGLQFLFEYFSETQRNKGNFPGRFSGRQFSNSRSEMNVSTLELGDSALYLCASSGSAAYNEQFFGPGTRLTVL.

V gene TRBV5-1 combines with J gene TRBJ2-7, with a possible D match to TRBD1 (6 bases). Germline-derived CDR1 and CDR2 are SGHRS and YFSETQ. The CDR3 is made up of 14 amino acids. V lost 4 bases, J lost 2 bases, and 13 bases lay in between. The CDR3 region has the DNA TGCGCCAGCAGCGGGGGCGCGGGCGCCTACGAGCAGTACTTC. This encodes CASSGGAGAYEQYF. The full variable domain, its missing parts supplied by reference TRBV5-1 and TRBJ2-7, is KAGVTQTPRYLIKTRGQQVTLSCSPISGHRSVSWYQQTPGQGLQFLFEYFSETQRNKGNFPGRFSGRQFSNSRSEMNVSTLELGDSALYLCASSGGAGAYEQYFGPGTRLTVT.

J is TRBJ1-2 and V is TRBV19; TRBD1 matches 9 bases. The CDR3 is 12 residues long. Trimming removed 6 bases from V and 8 bases from J; junction bases left unmatched: 4. Germline assignment: CDR1 LNHDA and CDR2 SQIVND (reference sequence). The CDR3 reads CASRRQGGGYTF. Here the CDR3 DNA reads TGTGCCAGTAGGAGACAGGGGGGGGGCTACACCTTC.

This sequence joins TRBV6-6 and TRBJ2-3; D is perhaps TRBD2 (5 bases). Trimming shortened V by 0 bases and J by 4 bases, and 5 bases separated the two germline ends. From germline, CDR1 is MNHNY and CDR2 SVGAGI (reference sequence). The CDR3 has 13 residues. The CDR3 region is CASSYSRADTQYF. CDR3 nucleotides: TGTGCCAGCAGTTACTCGAGGGCAGATACGCAGTATTTT.

The J gene is TRBJ1-1, the V gene TRBV6-5, with D tentatively TRBD1 (5 bases). The CDR3 spans 15 residues. V was clipped by 2 bases and J by 0 bases, with 10 bases between them. Per the germline V gene, CDR1 is MNHEY and CDR2 is SVGAGI. CDR3 coding DNA: TGTGCCAGCAGTTACGGTGGAGGGGTGAACACTGAAGCTTTCTTT. As protein: CASSYGGGVNTEAFF.

The count of this clone is one. The chain employs TRBV9 and TRBJ2-2; D uncertain. The germline gives CDR1 SGDLS, CDR2 YYNGEE. This CDR3 has 15 residues. V gave up 1 base and J gave up 0 bases, with 7 bases separating them. For the CDR3, the DNA is TGTGCCAGCAGCGTAAGCAGCGCGAACACCGGGGAGCTGTTTTTT. Translating gives CASSVSSANTGELFF.

This sequence joins TRBV7-9 and TRBJ1-1; possible D gene TRBD1, 6 bases. Germline V gene data show CDR1 as SEHNR and CDR2 as FQNEAQ (reference sequence). Trimming stripped 0 bases from V and 1 base from J, with 12 bases between. This CDR3 has 16 amino acids. In nucleotides, the CDR3 is TGTGCCAGCAGCTTAGCTGTAGGACAGACGAACACTGAAGCTTTCTTT. As protein: CASSLAVGQTNTEAFF. The full variable domain, rest sourced from reference TRBV7-9 and TRBJ1-1, is DTGVSQNPRHKITKRGQNVTFRCDPISEHNRLYWYRQTLGQGPEFLTYFQNEAQLEKSRLLSDRFSAERPKGSFSTLEIQRTEQGDSAMYLCASSLAVGQTNTEAFFGQGTRLTVV.